This TCR beta chain was sequenced for a study of technical replicates of blood from a few donors. TCRdb keeps only in-frame clones here, not all; method: immunoSEQ multiplex PCR. Found here are 50,000 to 70,000 clones, just over 90% of them singletons; the top ten hold roughly 4.5%. This CDR3 is built from 16 residues. V was clipped by 6 bases and J by 7 bases; unmatched bases: 14. Germline V gene lookup returns CDR1 MNHNY and CDR2 SVGAGI (reference sequence). V is TRBV6-6 and J is TRBJ2-1, with 8 positions matching TRBD2. The material sequenced was PBMCs. The TCR sequence derives from a human donor in good health. Some clones in this sample may be carry-over from other donors' samples. The CDR3 protein is CASSSGTGGPVNEQFF. CDR3 DNA: TGTGCCAGCAGCTCGGGTACGGGAGGGCCAGTTAATGAGCAGTTCTTC.